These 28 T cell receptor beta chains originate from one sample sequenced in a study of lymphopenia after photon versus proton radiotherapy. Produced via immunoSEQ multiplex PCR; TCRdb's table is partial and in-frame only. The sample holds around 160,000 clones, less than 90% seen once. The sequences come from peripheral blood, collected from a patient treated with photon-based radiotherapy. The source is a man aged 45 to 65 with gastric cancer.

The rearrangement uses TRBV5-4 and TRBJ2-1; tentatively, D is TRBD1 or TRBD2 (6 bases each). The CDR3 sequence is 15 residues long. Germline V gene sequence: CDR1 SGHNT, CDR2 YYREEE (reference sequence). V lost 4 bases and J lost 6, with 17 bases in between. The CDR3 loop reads CASSLGASVTNEQFF. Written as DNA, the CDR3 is TGTGCCAGCAGCCTGGGGGCTAGCGTCACCAATGAGCAGTTCTTC.

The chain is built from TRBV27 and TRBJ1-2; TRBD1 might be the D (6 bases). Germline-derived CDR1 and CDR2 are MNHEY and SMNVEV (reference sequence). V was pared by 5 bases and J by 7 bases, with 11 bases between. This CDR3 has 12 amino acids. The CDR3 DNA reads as TGTGCCAGCAGTCGGGGGGGCGGTGGCTACACCTTC. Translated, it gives CASSRGGGGYTF.

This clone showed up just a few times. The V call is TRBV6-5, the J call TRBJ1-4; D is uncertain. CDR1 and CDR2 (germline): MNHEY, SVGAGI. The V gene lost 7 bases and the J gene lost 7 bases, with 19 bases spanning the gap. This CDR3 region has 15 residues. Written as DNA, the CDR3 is TGTGCCAGCACTTCCGGGAAGGGTCTTCGTGAAAAACTGTTTTTT. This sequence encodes CASTSGKGLREKLFF.

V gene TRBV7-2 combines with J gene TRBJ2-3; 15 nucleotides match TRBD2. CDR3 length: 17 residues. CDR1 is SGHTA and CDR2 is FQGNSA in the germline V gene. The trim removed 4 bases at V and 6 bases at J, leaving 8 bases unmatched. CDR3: CASSSPGLAGGPDTQYF. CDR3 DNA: TGTGCCAGCAGCTCCCCGGGACTAGCGGGAGGCCCCGATACGCAGTATTTT.

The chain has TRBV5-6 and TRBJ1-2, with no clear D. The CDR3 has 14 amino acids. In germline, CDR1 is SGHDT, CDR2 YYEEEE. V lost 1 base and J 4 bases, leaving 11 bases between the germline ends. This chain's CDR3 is CASSLRQLSYGYTF. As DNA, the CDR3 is TGTGCCAGCAGCTTGAGGCAGCTAAGCTATGGCTACACCTTC.

The CDR3 nucleotides read TGTGCCAGCAGTCCTAATCAGGGGTCTACCGGGGAGCTGTTTTTT. Translation gives CASSPNQGSTGELFF. V and J are TRBV6-1 and TRBJ2-2; a possible D gene is TRBD1 (6 bases). The CDR3 totals 15 residues. Trimming left V 5 bases short and J 5 bases short, with 15 bases between. Germline assignment: CDR1 MNHNS and CDR2 SASEGT.

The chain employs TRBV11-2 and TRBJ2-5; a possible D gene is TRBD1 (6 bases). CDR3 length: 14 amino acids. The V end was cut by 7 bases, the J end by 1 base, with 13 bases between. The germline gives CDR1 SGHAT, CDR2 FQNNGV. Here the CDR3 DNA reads TGTGCCAGCACCTTGACAGGCCTCCAAGAGACCCAGTACTTC. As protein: CASTLTGLQETQYF. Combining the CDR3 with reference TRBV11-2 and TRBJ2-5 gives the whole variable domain EAGVAQSPRYKIIEKRQSVAFWCNPISGHATLYWYQQILGQGPKLLIQFQNNGVVDDSQLPKDRFSAERLKGVDSTLKIQPAKLEDSAVYLCASTLTGLQETQYFGPGTRLLVL.

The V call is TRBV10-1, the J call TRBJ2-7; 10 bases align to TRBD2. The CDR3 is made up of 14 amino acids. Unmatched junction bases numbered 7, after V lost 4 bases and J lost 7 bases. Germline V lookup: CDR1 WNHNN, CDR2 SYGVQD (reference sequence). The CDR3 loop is CASSALAGEREQYF. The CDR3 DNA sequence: TGCGCCAGCAGTGCCCTAGCGGGAGAGCGGGAGCAGTACTTC.

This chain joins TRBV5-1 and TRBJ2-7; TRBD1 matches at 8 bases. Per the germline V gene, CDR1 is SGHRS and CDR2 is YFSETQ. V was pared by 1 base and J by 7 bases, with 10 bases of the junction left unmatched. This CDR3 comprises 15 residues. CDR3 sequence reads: CASSLTGQDPIEQYF. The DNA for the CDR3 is TGCGCCAGCAGCTTGACGGGACAGGACCCAATTGAGCAGTACTTC.

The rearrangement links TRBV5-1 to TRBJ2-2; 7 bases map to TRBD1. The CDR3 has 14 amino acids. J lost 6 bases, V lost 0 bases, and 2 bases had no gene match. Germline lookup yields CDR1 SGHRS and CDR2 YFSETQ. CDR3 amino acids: CASSLGQGPGELFF. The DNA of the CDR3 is TGCGCCAGCAGCTTGGGACAGGGACCCGGGGAGCTGTTTTTT.

This CDR3 reads CATSRQITGMNTEAFF. The DNA of the CDR3 is TGTGCCACCAGCAGGCAGATTACAGGAATGAACACTGAAGCTTTCTTT. J is TRBJ1-1 and V is TRBV15, with D maybe TRBD1 (5 bases). CDR1 and CDR2 (germline): LNHNV, YYDKDF (reference sequence). The CDR3 runs 16 residues. With 3 bases removed from V and 0 bases from J, the gap between germline ends came to 14 bases.

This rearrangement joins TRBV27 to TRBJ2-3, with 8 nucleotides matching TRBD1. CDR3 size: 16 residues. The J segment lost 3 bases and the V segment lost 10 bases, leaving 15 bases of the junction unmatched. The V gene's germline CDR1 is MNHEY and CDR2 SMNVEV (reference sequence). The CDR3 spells CATFLGPGGRTDTQYF. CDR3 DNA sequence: TGTGCCACCTTTCTAGGGCCAGGGGGCCGGACAGATACGCAGTATTTT.

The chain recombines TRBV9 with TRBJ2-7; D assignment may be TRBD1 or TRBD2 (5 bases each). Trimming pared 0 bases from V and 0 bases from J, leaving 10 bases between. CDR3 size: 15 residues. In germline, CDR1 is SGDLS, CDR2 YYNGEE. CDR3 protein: CASSVGGTSSYEQYF. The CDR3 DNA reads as TGTGCCAGCAGCGTAGGAGGGACCAGCTCCTACGAGCAGTACTTC.

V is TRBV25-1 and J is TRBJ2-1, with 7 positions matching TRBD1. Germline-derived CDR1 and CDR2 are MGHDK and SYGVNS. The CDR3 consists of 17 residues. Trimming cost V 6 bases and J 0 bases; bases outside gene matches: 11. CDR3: CASRKGGIGSSYNEQFF. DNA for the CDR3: TGTGCCAGCAGGAAAGGGGGCATAGGGAGCTCCTACAATGAGCAGTTCTTC.

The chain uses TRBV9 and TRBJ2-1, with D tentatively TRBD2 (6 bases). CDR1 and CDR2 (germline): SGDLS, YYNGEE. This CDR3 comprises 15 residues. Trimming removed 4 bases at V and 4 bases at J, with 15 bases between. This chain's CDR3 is CASSLNGGAYNEQFF. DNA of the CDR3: TGTGCCAGCAGCCTCAATGGAGGGGCATACAATGAGCAGTTCTTC.

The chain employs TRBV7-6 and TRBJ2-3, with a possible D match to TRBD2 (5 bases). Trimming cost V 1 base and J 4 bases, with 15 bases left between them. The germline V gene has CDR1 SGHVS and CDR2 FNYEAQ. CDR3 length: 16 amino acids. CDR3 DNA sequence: TGTGCCAGCAGCTTAGGCGAAGGGAGTCGGGCAGATACGCAGTATTTT. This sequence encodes CASSLGEGSRADTQYF.

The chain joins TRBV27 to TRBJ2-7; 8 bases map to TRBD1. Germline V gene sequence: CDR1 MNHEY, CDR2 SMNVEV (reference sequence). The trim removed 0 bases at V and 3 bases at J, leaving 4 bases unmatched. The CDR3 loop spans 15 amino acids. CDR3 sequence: CASSLSRTGGYEQYF. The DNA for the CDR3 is TGTGCCAGCAGTTTATCAAGAACAGGGGGCTACGAGCAGTACTTC.

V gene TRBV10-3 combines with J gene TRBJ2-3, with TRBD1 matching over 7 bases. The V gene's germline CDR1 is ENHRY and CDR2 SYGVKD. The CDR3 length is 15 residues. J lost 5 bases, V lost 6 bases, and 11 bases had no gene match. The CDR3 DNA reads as TGTGCCATCAGGGCGCTGACAGGGCCGGTAGATACGCAGTATTTT. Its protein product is CAIRALTGPVDTQYF.

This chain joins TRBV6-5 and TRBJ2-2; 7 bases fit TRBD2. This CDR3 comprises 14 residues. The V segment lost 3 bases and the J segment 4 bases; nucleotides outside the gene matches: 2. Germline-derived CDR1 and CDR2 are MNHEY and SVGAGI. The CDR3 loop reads CASSYLAVTGELFF. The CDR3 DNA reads TGTGCCAGCAGTTATCTAGCGGTCACCGGGGAGCTGTTTTTT.

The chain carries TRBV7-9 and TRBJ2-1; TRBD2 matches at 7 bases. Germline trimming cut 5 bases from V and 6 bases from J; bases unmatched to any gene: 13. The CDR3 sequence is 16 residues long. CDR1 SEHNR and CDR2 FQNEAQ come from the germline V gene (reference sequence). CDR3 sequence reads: CASSPGPAGDSNEQFF. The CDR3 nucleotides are TGTGCCAGCAGCCCCGGCCCCGCGGGAGATTCCAATGAGCAGTTCTTC.

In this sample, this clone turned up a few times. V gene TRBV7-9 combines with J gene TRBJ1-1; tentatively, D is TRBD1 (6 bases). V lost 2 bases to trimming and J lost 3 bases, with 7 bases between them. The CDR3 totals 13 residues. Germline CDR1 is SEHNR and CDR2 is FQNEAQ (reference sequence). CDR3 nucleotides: TGTGCCAGCAGCTTAAACAGGGACACTGAAGCTTTCTTT. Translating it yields CASSLNRDTEAFF. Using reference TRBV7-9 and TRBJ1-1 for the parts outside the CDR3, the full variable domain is DTGVSQNPRHKITKRGQNVTFRCDPISEHNRLYWYRQTLGQGPEFLTYFQNEAQLEKSRLLSDRFSAERPKGSFSTLEIQRTEQGDSAMYLCASSLNRDTEAFFGQGTRLTVV.

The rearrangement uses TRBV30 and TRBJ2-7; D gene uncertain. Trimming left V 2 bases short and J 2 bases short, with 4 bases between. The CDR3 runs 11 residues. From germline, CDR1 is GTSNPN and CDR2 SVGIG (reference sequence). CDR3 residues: CAWSLAYEQYF. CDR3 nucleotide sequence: TGTGCCTGGAGTCTAGCCTACGAGCAGTACTTC.

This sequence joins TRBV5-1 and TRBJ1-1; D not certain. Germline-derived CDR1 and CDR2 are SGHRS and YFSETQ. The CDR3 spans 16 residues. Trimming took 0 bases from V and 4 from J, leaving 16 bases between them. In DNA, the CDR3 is TGCGCCAGCAGCTTGGGCACAGCTAGTTCGAGCACTGAAGCTTTCTTT. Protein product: CASSLGTASSSTEAFF.

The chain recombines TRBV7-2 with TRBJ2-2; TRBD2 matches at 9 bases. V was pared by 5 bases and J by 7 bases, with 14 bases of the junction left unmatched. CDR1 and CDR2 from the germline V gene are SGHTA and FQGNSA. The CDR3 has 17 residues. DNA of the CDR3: TGTGCCAGCAGCCCCGGGTTGGTAGCGGGAGTCAGCGGGGAGCTGTTTTTT. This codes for CASSPGLVAGVSGELFF.

This CDR3 is CASSQASAGKGDTQYF. In nucleotides, the CDR3 is TGCGCCAGCAGCCAAGCCAGTGCGGGTAAAGGAGATACGCAGTATTTT. V gene TRBV4-1 combines with J gene TRBJ2-3, with a tentative D call TRBD2 (5 bases). The germline V gene encodes CDR1 MGHRA and CDR2 YSYEKL. The CDR3 extends over 16 amino acids. V lost 1 base and J lost 5, with 16 bases in between.

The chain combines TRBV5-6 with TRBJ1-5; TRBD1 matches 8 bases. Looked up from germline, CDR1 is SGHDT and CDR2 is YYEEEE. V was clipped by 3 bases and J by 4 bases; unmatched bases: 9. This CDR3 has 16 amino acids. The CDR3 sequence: CASSSGTGAANQPQHF. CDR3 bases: TGTGCCAGCAGCTCGGGGACAGGCGCCGCTAATCAGCCCCAGCATTTT. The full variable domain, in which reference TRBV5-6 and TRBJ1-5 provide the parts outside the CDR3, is DAGVTQSPTHLIKTRGQQVTLRCSPKSGHDTVSWYQQALGQGPQFIFQYYEEEERQRGNFPDRFSGHQFPNYSSELNVNALLLGDSALYLCASSSGTGAANQPQHFGDGTRLSIL.

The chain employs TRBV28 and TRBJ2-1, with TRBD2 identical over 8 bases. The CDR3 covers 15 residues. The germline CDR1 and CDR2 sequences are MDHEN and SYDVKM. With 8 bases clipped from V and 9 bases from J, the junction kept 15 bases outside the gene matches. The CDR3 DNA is TGTGCCAGCGGACAACCCAGTAGCGGGACACTTGAGCAGTTCTTC. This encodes CASGQPSSGTLEQFF.

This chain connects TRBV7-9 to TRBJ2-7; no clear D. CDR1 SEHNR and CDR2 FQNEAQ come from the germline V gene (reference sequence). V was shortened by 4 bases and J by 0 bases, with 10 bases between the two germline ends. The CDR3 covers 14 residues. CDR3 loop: CASSYPASSYEQYF. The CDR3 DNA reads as TGTGCCAGCAGCTACCCGGCGAGCTCCTACGAGCAGTACTTC.